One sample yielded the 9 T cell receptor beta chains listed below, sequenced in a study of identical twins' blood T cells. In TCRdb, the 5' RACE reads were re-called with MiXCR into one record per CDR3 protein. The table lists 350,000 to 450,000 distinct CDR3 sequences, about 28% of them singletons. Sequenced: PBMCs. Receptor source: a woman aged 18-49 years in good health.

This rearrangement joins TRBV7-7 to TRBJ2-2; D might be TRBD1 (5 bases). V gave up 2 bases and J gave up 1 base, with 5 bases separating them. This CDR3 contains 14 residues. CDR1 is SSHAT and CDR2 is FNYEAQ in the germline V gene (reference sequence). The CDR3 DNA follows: TGTGCCAGCAGCTTAAGGGGGAACACCGGGGAGCTGTTTTTT. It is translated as CASSLRGNTGELFF.

In DNA, the CDR3 is TGTGCCAGCAGCGCGACACTGATGAACACTGAAGCTTTCTTT. Protein: CASSATLMNTEAFF. The chain joins TRBV11-3 to TRBJ1-1; D gene ambiguous. V gave up 5 bases and J gave up 0 bases, with 10 bases separating them. Looked up from germline, CDR1 is SGHNT and CDR2 is YENEEA. CDR3 size: 14 residues.

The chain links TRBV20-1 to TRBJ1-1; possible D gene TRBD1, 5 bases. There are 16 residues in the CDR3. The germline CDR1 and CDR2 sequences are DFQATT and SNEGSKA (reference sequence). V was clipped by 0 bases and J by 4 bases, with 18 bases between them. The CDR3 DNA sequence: TGCAGTGCTAGAGACACACGGGGATTGGGGGGCACTGAAGCTTTCTTT. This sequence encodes CSARDTRGLGGTEAFF.

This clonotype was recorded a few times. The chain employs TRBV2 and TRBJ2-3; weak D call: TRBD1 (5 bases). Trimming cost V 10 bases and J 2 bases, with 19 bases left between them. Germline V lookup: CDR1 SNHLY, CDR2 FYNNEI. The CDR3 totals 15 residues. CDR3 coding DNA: TGTGCCAACAATAAGGGGCATTCGTCCACAGATACGCAGTATTTT. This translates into CANNKGHSSTDTQYF.

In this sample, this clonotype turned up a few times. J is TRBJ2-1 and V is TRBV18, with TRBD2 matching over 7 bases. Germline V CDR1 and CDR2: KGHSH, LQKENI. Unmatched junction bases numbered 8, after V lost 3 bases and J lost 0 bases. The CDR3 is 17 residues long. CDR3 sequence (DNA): TGTGCCAGCTCACCCGGGACTAAGGGTAGCTCCTACAATGAGCAGTTCTTC. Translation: CASSPGTKGSSYNEQFF.

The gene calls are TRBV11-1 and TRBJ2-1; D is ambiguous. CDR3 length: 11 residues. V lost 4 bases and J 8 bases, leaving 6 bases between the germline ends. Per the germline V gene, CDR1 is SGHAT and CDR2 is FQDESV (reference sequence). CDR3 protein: CASSSLDEQFF. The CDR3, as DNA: TGTGCCAGCAGCTCTCTCGATGAGCAGTTCTTC.

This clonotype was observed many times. DNA of the CDR3: TGTGCCAGCAGTCTTTGGGCAACTAATGAAAAACTGTTTTTT. Translation: CASSLWATNEKLFF. The chain has TRBV2 and TRBJ1-4; D is undetermined. CDR3 length equals 14 residues. Between the trimmed V and J ends, which lost 5 bases and 0 bases, there was a span of 7 bases. Germline V gene data show CDR1 as SNHLY and CDR2 as FYNNEI. Based on the CDR3 plus reference TRBV2 and TRBJ1-4, the full variable domain is EPEVTQTPSHQVTQMGQEVILRCVPISNHLYFYWYRQILGQKVEFLVSFYNNEISEKSEIFDDQFSVERPDGSNFTLKIRSTKLEDSAMYFCASSLWATNEKLFFGSGTQLSVL.

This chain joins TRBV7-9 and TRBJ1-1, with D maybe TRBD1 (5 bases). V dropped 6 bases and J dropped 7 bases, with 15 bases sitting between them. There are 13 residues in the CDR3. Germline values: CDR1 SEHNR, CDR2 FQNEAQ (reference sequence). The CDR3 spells CASRRVDRVEAFF. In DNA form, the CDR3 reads TGTGCCAGCAGGCGGGTCGACAGAGTTGAAGCTTTCTTT.

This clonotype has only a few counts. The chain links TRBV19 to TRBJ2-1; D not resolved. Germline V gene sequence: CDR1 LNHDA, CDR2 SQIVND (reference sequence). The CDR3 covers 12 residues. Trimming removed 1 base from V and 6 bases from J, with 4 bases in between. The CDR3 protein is CASSIGSNEQFF. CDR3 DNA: TGTGCCAGTAGTATAGGGTCCAATGAGCAGTTCTTC.